These 17 T cell receptor beta chains were sequenced from one sample in a study of vaccination and CD4 T cells after COVID-19. Regarding treatment: roughly 11-day PBMC culture with coronavirus spike peptide pools or control peptides (ViraFEST assay). These receptors have no known antigen. The Oncomine TCR Beta short-read assay sequenced DNA from cultured CD4+ T cells. TCRdb reprocessed the PCR reads via MiXCR and lists one record per CDR3 protein. This table has about 18,000 distinct CDR3 sequences, about three fifths appearing once. The sequences come from CD4+ T cells from blood, cultured in vitro, collected before SARS-CoV-2 vaccination. These receptors were collected from a human donor who had recovered from COVID-19.

V gene TRBV6-1 combines with J gene TRBJ1-1; perhaps TRBD1 as D (5 bases). CDR1 and CDR2 from the germline V gene are MNHNS and SASEGT. The CDR3 is 13 amino acids. This chain's CDR3 is CASGWAMNTEAFF. The DNA of the CDR3 is TGTGCATCAGGGTGGGCCATGAACACTGAAGCTTTCTTT.

There are a few counts of this clonotype. This chain links TRBV6-2 or TRBV6-3 with TRBJ1-5; 7 positions match TRBD1. Germline lookup yields CDR1 MNHEY and CDR2 SVGEGT. J lost 4 bases, V lost 6 bases, and 9 bases had no gene match. This CDR3 region has 15 residues. CDR3 sequence: CASRHRLTGNQPQHF. DNA of the CDR3: TGTGCCAGCAGGCATCGACTGACAGGGAATCAGCCCCAGCATTTT.

V is TRBV30 and J is TRBJ2-1, with D tentatively TRBD2 (5 bases). CDR1 GTSNPN and CDR2 SVGIG come from the germline V gene (reference sequence). V lost 0 bases and J lost 7, with 16 bases in between. The CDR3 has 15 residues. CDR3 sequence (DNA): TGTGCCTGGAGTGTGGGTAGTCCGGGGTCGAATGAGCAGTTCTTC. It codes for CAWSVGSPGSNEQFF.

The table lists this clonotype with a few counts. The chain has TRBV28 and TRBJ1-6, with D hard to call. Germline values: CDR1 MDHEN, CDR2 SYDVKM. The CDR3 totals 16 residues. V was cut by 1 base and J by 7 bases, with 14 bases left in between. The CDR3 loop reads CASSLFIVSRNSPLHF. The CDR3 nucleotides are TGTGCCAGCAGTTTATTTATAGTGAGTAGGAATTCACCCCTCCACTTT.

Relative to its sample, this clonotype is medium-sized. The chain joins TRBV6-1 to TRBJ2-7; D not certain. The V gene lost 6 bases and the J gene lost 4 bases, with 13 bases spanning the gap. This CDR3 has 13 amino acids. Germline CDR1 MNHNS, CDR2 SASEGT. The CDR3 DNA reads TGTGCCAGCAGGATAAGAGCATTGTACGAGCAGTACTTC. It specifies CASRIRALYEQYF.

This clonotype has a single count. The gene calls are TRBV24-1 and TRBJ2-1, with 7 bases lining up with TRBD2. The germline CDR1 and CDR2 sequences are KGHDR and SFDVKD. Trimming took 4 bases from V and 7 from J; bases not matched to a gene: 12. CDR3 length equals 16 residues. CDR3 sequence: CATSDSGLDLRNEQFF. CDR3 sequence (DNA): TGTGCCACCAGTGACTCTGGACTAGACTTGCGGAATGAGCAGTTCTTC.

This clonotype turned up a few times. The chain is built from TRBV20-1 and TRBJ1-3; possible D gene TRBD1, 6 bases. V was shortened by 3 bases and J by 4 bases, with 13 bases between the two germline ends. CDR3 size: 14 residues. Per the germline V gene, CDR1 is DFQATT and CDR2 is SNEGSKA (reference sequence). This CDR3 reads CSARDSHFGNTIYF. Here the CDR3 DNA reads TGCAGTGCTAGGGACAGCCATTTCGGAAACACCATATATTTT.

The chain is built from TRBV20-1 and TRBJ1-6; possible D gene TRBD1, 5 bases. Trimming pared 0 bases from V and 10 bases from J, leaving 16 bases between. The CDR3 runs 15 residues. CDR1 DFQATT and CDR2 SNEGSKA come from the germline V gene (reference sequence). The CDR3 DNA is TGCAGTGCTAGAGATCAGGAGACGGGGGAATCACCCCTCCACTTT. Translation gives CSARDQETGESPLHF.

The chain is built from TRBV20-1 and TRBJ2-1, with D perhaps assigned TRBD1 or TRBD2 (6 bases each). The CDR3 contains 15 residues. CDR1 is DFQATT and CDR2 is SNEGSKA in the germline V gene (reference sequence). V lost 1 base and J 4 bases, leaving 14 bases between the germline ends. Here the CDR3 DNA reads TGCAGTGCTAGAGCGGCGACTAGGGGGTACAATGAGCAGTTCTTC. Protein: CSARAATRGYNEQFF.

The chain joins TRBV29-1 to TRBJ2-2; TRBD2 is a possible D gene (5 bases). CDR3 size: 13 residues. V was trimmed by 5 bases and J by 1 base, leaving 8 bases between them. Germline V lookup: CDR1 SQVTM, CDR2 ANQGSEA. CDR3 sequence: CSVLAENTGELFF. The CDR3 DNA sequence: TGCAGCGTTCTAGCTGAGAACACCGGGGAGCTGTTTTTT.

The chain has TRBV30 and TRBJ2-1; weak D call: TRBD2 (5 bases). Germline loops: CDR1 GTSNPN, CDR2 SVGIG (reference sequence). V lost 0 bases to trimming and J lost 7 bases, with 13 bases between them. CDR3 length: 14 amino acids. CDR3 DNA sequence: TGTGCCTGGAGTGTGGACTCGGATGGGAATGAGCAGTTCTTC. Protein sequence: CAWSVDSDGNEQFF.

The chain uses TRBV5-1 and TRBJ1-1, with a weak D call TRBD1 (6 bases). CDR1 SGHRS and CDR2 YFSETQ come from the germline V gene. CDR3 length equals 14 residues. Trimming removed 0 bases from V and 6 bases from J, with 12 bases in between. The CDR3 loop is CASSLVGANAEAFF. In DNA form, the CDR3 reads TGCGCCAGCAGCTTGGTGGGGGCTAATGCTGAAGCTTTCTTT. The entire variable domain, with the rest obtained from reference TRBV5-1 and TRBJ1-1, is as follows: KAGVTQTPRYLIKTRGQQVTLSCSPISGHRSVSWYQQTPGQGLQFLFEYFSETQRNKGNFPGRFSGRQFSNSRSEMNVSTLELGDSALYLCASSLVGANAEAFFGQGTRLTVV.

This sequence joins TRBV28 and TRBJ1-5; D gene uncertain. Per the germline V gene, CDR1 is MDHEN and CDR2 is SYDVKM. V was pared by 4 bases and J by 3 bases, with 13 bases between. The CDR3 runs to 15 residues. The CDR3 loop is CASSSSTGINQPQHF. The CDR3, as DNA: TGTGCCAGCAGTTCGTCGACGGGGATCAATCAGCCCCAGCATTTT.

This clonotype was found a few times. The gene calls are TRBV20-1 and TRBJ1-1, with D possibly TRBD1 on 5 matching bases. This CDR3 region has 16 residues. V lost 8 bases and J 0 bases, leaving 22 bases between the germline ends. Germline V lookup: CDR1 DFQATT, CDR2 SNEGSKA (reference sequence). The CDR3 coding sequence is TGCAGTACCAACCCAGCAGGGACCTTCATGAACACTGAAGCTTTCTTT. Translated: CSTNPAGTFMNTEAFF.

CDR3 sequence reads: CSARDRVTTEAFF. The CDR3 bases are TGCAGTGCTAGAGACAGGGTGACCACTGAAGCTTTCTTT. The rearrangement uses TRBV20-1 and TRBJ1-1; a possible D gene is TRBD1 (5 bases). V lost 0 bases and J lost 4, with 9 bases in between. This CDR3 spans 13 amino acids. Germline-derived CDR1 and CDR2 are DFQATT and SNEGSKA (reference sequence).

This clonotype was counted between two and nine times. The chain is built from TRBV20-1 and TRBJ1-5, with 7 bases that match TRBD1. Germline-derived CDR1 and CDR2 are DFQATT and SNEGSKA (reference sequence). This CDR3 contains 13 residues. V dropped 4 bases and J dropped 4; count of bases not matched to a gene: 4. The chain's CDR3 is CSATIQGNQPQHF. The CDR3, as DNA: TGCAGTGCTACCATACAGGGGAATCAGCCCCAGCATTTT.

CDR3 DNA sequence: TGTGCCACCAGTGAGACCGGGACTAGCGGTATAGATACGCAGTATTTT. Translating it yields CATSETGTSGIDTQYF. The chain employs TRBV24-1 and TRBJ2-3; 11 bases line up with TRBD2. V lost 4 bases and J lost 5; bases outside the gene matches: 7. This CDR3 is 16 amino acids long. Per the germline V gene, CDR1 is KGHDR and CDR2 is SFDVKD.